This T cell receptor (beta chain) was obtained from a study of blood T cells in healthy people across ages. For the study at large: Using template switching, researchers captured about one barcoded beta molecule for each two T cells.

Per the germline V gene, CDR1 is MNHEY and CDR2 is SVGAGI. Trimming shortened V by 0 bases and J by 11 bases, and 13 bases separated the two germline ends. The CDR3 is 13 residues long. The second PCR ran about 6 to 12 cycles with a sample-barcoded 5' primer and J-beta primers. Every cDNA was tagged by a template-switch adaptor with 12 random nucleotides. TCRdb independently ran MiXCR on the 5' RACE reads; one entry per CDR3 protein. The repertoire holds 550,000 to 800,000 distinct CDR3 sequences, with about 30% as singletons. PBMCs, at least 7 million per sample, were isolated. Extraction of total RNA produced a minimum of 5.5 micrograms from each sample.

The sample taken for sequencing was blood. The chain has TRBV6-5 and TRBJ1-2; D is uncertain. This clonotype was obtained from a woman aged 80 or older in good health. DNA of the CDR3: TGTGCCAGCAGTTACTCCGCTGCGGGAGGTTACACCTTC. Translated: CASSYSAAGGYTF.